Listed below are T cell receptor beta chains from one sample, sequenced in a study of OX40 agonist ivuxolimab in advanced cancers. The repertoire was sequenced with immunoSEQ multiplex PCR; TCRdb's copy has only in-frame clones and lacks some. Of 90,000 to 100,000 clones in the sample, roughly 88% were seen once. Sample: CD4+ or CD8+ T cells sorted from blood, taken in a trial of the OX40 agonist ivuxolimab. All receptors derive from an adult with an advanced solid tumor such as melanoma, head and neck, liver or kidney cancer. Both conserved end residues are part of each CDR3. The order of the fields is D gene, clone size, J gene, V gene, CDR3 protein, CDR3 DNA. A D gene is named only where the DNA matches it firmly. Clone size appears in some rows only: once, few, many, or a class for an expanded clone.

D gene: .; clone size: once; J gene: TRBJ2-1; V gene: TRBV19; CDR3 protein: CASSPGYRYNEQFF; CDR3 DNA: TGTGCCAGTAGCCCGGGATATCGCTACAATGAGCAGTTCTTC
D gene: .; clone size: .; J gene: TRBJ2-7; V gene: TRBV30; CDR3 protein: CAWRISAYEQYF; CDR3 DNA: TGTGCCTGGAGAATCAGTGCCTACGAGCAGTACTTC
D gene: .; clone size: .; J gene: TRBJ2-2; V gene: TRBV2; CDR3 protein: CASRQAYTGELFF; CDR3 DNA: TGTGCCAGCAGACAGGCCTACACCGGGGAGCTGTTTTTT
D gene: TRBD2; clone size: once; J gene: TRBJ2-1; V gene: TRBV27; CDR3 protein: CASRLQLAGVNYEQFF; CDR3 DNA: TGTGCCAGCAGATTACAACTAGCGGGAGTTAATTATGAGCAGTTCTTC
D gene: .; clone size: .; J gene: TRBJ2-2; V gene: TRBV19; CDR3 protein: CASSSGPFTGELFF; CDR3 DNA: TGTGCCAGTAGTTCTGGACCGTTCACCGGGGAGCTGTTTTTT
D gene: .; clone size: .; J gene: TRBJ2-2; V gene: TRBV2; CDR3 protein: CASGGEVKNGELFF; CDR3 DNA: TGTGCCAGCGGAGGGGAGGTAAAAAACGGGGAGCTGTTTTTT
D gene: TRBD1; clone size: .; J gene: TRBJ1-2; V gene: TRBV11-2; CDR3 protein: CASSSMGQKNGYTF; CDR3 DNA: TGTGCCAGCAGCTCCATGGGACAGAAGAATGGCTACACCTTC
D gene: .; clone size: few; J gene: TRBJ1-4; V gene: TRBV7-2; CDR3 protein: CASSNREGGKLFF; CDR3 DNA: TGTGCCAGCAGCAACAGGGAGGGAGGAAAACTGTTTTTT
D gene: .; clone size: .; J gene: TRBJ2-3; V gene: TRBV10-1; CDR3 protein: CASSADVPDTQYF; CDR3 DNA: TGCGCCAGCAGTGCGGACGTGCCAGATACGCAGTATTTT
D gene: .; clone size: few; J gene: TRBJ1-5; V gene: TRBV28; CDR3 protein: CASSLSGSGLDQPQHF; CDR3 DNA: TGTGCCAGCAGTTTATCGGGGTCCGGTTTGGATCAGCCCCAGCATTTT
D gene: .; clone size: .; J gene: TRBJ2-5; V gene: TRBV5-5; CDR3 protein: CASSLAGVGETQYF; CDR3 DNA: TGTGCCAGCAGCTTGGCGGGGGTCGGGGAGACCCAGTACTTC
D gene: TRBD2; clone size: .; J gene: TRBJ2-7; V gene: TRBV28; CDR3 protein: CASTVTSGRGAYEQYF; CDR3 DNA: TGTGCCAGCACAGTGACTAGCGGGAGAGGGGCCTACGAGCAGTACTTC
D gene: .; clone size: few; J gene: TRBJ2-1; V gene: TRBV21-1; CDR3 protein: CASNPLIGPMRELYGEQFF; CDR3 DNA: TGTGCCAGCAATCCGCTTATTGGCCCGATGCGGGAGTTATACGGTGAGCAGTTCTTC
D gene: TRBD2; clone size: .; J gene: TRBJ2-7; V gene: TRBV11-2; CDR3 protein: CASSYLPGLAFYEQYF; CDR3 DNA: TGTGCCAGCAGCTATTTACCGGGACTAGCGTTCTACGAGCAGTACTTC
D gene: .; clone size: .; J gene: TRBJ2-7; V gene: TRBV28; CDR3 protein: CASSLTESSYEQYF; CDR3 DNA: TGTGCCAGCAGTTTAACGGAGAGCTCCTACGAGCAGTACTTC
D gene: TRBD1; clone size: .; J gene: TRBJ2-7; V gene: TRBV18; CDR3 protein: CASSAWTGISYEQYF; CDR3 DNA: TGTGCCAGCTCAGCGTGGACAGGGATCTCCTACGAGCAGTACTTC
D gene: .; clone size: few; J gene: TRBJ1-2; V gene: TRBV19; CDR3 protein: CASSGRDMYYGYTF; CDR3 DNA: TGTGCCAGTAGTGGTCGGGACATGTACTATGGCTACACCTTC
D gene: .; clone size: .; J gene: TRBJ1-4; V gene: TRBV18; CDR3 protein: CASSLEDRPINEKLFF; CDR3 DNA: TGTGCCAGCTCACTCGAAGACAGGCCCATTAATGAAAAACTGTTTTTT
D gene: .; clone size: .; J gene: TRBJ2-7; V gene: TRBV28; CDR3 protein: CAIEGLTTYEQYF; CDR3 DNA: TGTGCCATCGAGGGATTAACCACCTACGAGCAGTACTTC
D gene: .; clone size: .; J gene: TRBJ2-7; V gene: TRBV7-9; CDR3 protein: CASSLKGRNEQYF; CDR3 DNA: TGTGCCAGCAGCTTAAAGGGTCGGAACGAGCAGTACTTC
D gene: .; clone size: .; J gene: TRBJ2-2; V gene: TRBV28; CDR3 protein: CASSSRAGELFF; CDR3 DNA: TGTGCCAGCAGTTCGAGGGCCGGGGAGCTGTTTTTT
D gene: TRBD1; clone size: .; J gene: TRBJ1-3; V gene: TRBV19; CDR3 protein: CASSRDRVAGNTIYF; CDR3 DNA: TGTGCCAGTAGTAGGGACAGGGTGGCTGGAAACACCATATATTTT
D gene: TRBD2; clone size: .; J gene: TRBJ2-7; V gene: TRBV4-3; CDR3 protein: CASSPTSGSNEQYF; CDR3 DNA: TGCGCCAGCAGCCCGACTAGCGGGAGTAACGAGCAGTACTTC
D gene: TRBD2; clone size: .; J gene: TRBJ2-7; V gene: TRBV5-1; CDR3 protein: CASSLAGGSVDEQYF; CDR3 DNA: TGCGCCAGCAGCTTGGCCGGGGGGAGCGTGGACGAGCAGTACTTC
D gene: .; clone size: .; J gene: TRBJ2-1; V gene: TRBV11-2; CDR3 protein: CASRFEGSSYNEQFF; CDR3 DNA: TGTGCCAGCAGATTTGAGGGTAGCTCCTACAATGAGCAGTTCTTC
D gene: .; clone size: .; J gene: TRBJ2-7; V gene: TRBV21-1; CDR3 protein: CASSKVMDTFEVEQYF; CDR3 DNA: TGTGCCAGCAGCAAAGTGATGGACACCTTCGAGGTCGAGCAGTACTTC
D gene: TRBD2; clone size: .; J gene: TRBJ2-1; V gene: TRBV7-3; CDR3 protein: CASRSTKPGLHNEQFF; CDR3 DNA: TGTGCCAGCAGGTCCACGAAACCGGGACTACACAATGAGCAGTTCTTC
D gene: .; clone size: .; J gene: TRBJ1-1; V gene: TRBV14; CDR3 protein: CASSPGADLRAFF; CDR3 DNA: TGTGCCAGCAGCCCTGGAGCTGACCTGAGGGCTTTCTTT
D gene: TRBD1; clone size: .; J gene: TRBJ2-2; V gene: TRBV9; CDR3 protein: CASSEPLQGSNTGELFF; CDR3 DNA: TGTGCCAGCAGCGAACCTTTACAGGGGAGCAACACCGGGGAGCTGTTTTTT
D gene: .; clone size: .; J gene: TRBJ2-4; V gene: TRBV30; CDR3 protein: CAWSVGGTKNIQYF; CDR3 DNA: TGTGCCTGGAGTGTTGGTGGGACCAAAAACATTCAGTACTTC
D gene: TRBD1; clone size: .; J gene: TRBJ1-2; V gene: TRBV7-8; CDR3 protein: CASSLGQGSWGYTF; CDR3 DNA: TGTGCCAGCAGCTTGGGACAGGGGTCTTGGGGCTACACCTTC
D gene: .; clone size: .; J gene: TRBJ2-5; V gene: TRBV7-9; CDR3 protein: CASSLSEQETQYF; CDR3 DNA: TGTGCCAGCAGCCTAAGCGAGCAAGAGACCCAGTACTTC
D gene: .; clone size: once; J gene: TRBJ1-1; V gene: TRBV5-8; CDR3 protein: CASSLEKRGGPVNTEAFF; CDR3 DNA: TGTGCCAGCAGCTTGGAAAAACGGGGGGGCCCTGTGAACACTGAAGCTTTCTTT
D gene: .; clone size: .; J gene: TRBJ1-1; V gene: TRBV7-2; CDR3 protein: CASSLAALNTEAFF; CDR3 DNA: TGTGCCAGCAGCTTAGCGGCGTTGAACACTGAAGCTTTCTTT
D gene: .; clone size: .; J gene: TRBJ1-1; V gene: TRBV9; CDR3 protein: CASSGGDGGRTEAFF; CDR3 DNA: TGTGCCAGCAGCGGAGGGGACGGGGGAAGGACTGAAGCTTTCTTT
D gene: .; clone size: .; J gene: TRBJ1-1; V gene: TRBV25-1; CDR3 protein: CASSGYGRGTEAFF; CDR3 DNA: TGTGCCAGCAGTGGCTATGGACGGGGCACTGAAGCTTTCTTT
D gene: .; clone size: few; J gene: TRBJ1-2; V gene: TRBV21-1; CDR3 protein: CARPPNNYGYTF; CDR3 DNA: TGTGCCAGACCTCCAAACAACTATGGCTACACCTTC
D gene: TRBD1; clone size: .; J gene: TRBJ2-5; V gene: TRBV6-1; CDR3 protein: CASSEPGGWGETQYF; CDR3 DNA: TGTGCCAGCAGTGAGCCAGGGGGCTGGGGAGAGACCCAGTACTTC
D gene: .; clone size: .; J gene: TRBJ2-7; V gene: TRBV29-1; CDR3 protein: CSVLTVGYPFEQYF; CDR3 DNA: TGCAGCGTCCTTACGGTTGGATATCCCTTCGAGCAGTACTTC
D gene: .; clone size: .; J gene: TRBJ1-1; V gene: TRBV4-1; CDR3 protein: CASTFRGSTEAFF; CDR3 DNA: TGCGCCAGTACTTTCCGGGGGAGCACTGAAGCTTTCTTT
D gene: .; clone size: .; J gene: TRBJ2-1; V gene: TRBV6-5; CDR3 protein: CASSWGDYNEQFF; CDR3 DNA: TGTGCCAGCAGTTGGGGAGACTACAATGAGCAGTTCTTC
D gene: TRBD1; clone size: .; J gene: TRBJ2-7; V gene: TRBV10-3; CDR3 protein: CAISEGQANYEQYF; CDR3 DNA: TGTGCCATCAGCGAGGGACAGGCTAACTACGAGCAGTACTTC
D gene: .; clone size: .; J gene: TRBJ2-5; V gene: TRBV4-1; CDR3 protein: CASSHTAPVGETQYF; CDR3 DNA: TGCGCCAGCAGCCACACCGCACCTGTGGGGGAGACCCAGTACTTC
D gene: .; clone size: .; J gene: TRBJ2-1; V gene: TRBV6-1; CDR3 protein: CASSPNVGGTGEQFF; CDR3 DNA: TGTGCCAGCAGTCCGAATGTTGGGGGAACGGGTGAGCAGTTCTTC
D gene: .; clone size: .; J gene: TRBJ2-7; V gene: TRBV7-9; CDR3 protein: CASSWTGTSPYEQYF; CDR3 DNA: TGTGCCAGCAGCTGGACGGGCACCAGTCCCTACGAGCAGTACTTC
D gene: TRBD1; clone size: .; J gene: TRBJ2-5; V gene: TRBV5-3; CDR3 protein: CARSLGDRQETQYF; CDR3 DNA: TGTGCCAGAAGCTTGGGGGACAGACAAGAGACCCAGTACTTC